Below are 2 T cell receptor beta chains sequenced from a single sample in a study of OX40 agonist ivuxolimab in advanced cancers. This table comes from immunoSEQ multiplex PCR, and its TCRdb copy is limited to in-frame clones, with some not included. The repertoire holds 74,000 or so clones, with 80% to 90% as singletons. The sample was CD4+ or CD8+ T cells sorted from blood, taken in a trial of the OX40 agonist ivuxolimab. The receptors stem from an adult with an advanced solid tumor such as melanoma, head and neck, liver or kidney cancer.

The V gene is TRBV19, the J gene TRBJ1-4; D is possibly TRBD1 (5 bases). Trimming removed 5 bases at V and 7 bases at J, with 17 bases between. The germline gives CDR1 LNHDA, CDR2 SQIVND (reference sequence). This CDR3 contains 15 residues. The CDR3 reads CASSFSGTSGEKLFF. As DNA, the CDR3 is TGTGCCAGTAGTTTCTCCGGGACTTCGGGTGAAAAACTGTTTTTT.

The V call is TRBV27, the J call TRBJ2-7, with 8 bases fitting TRBD1. The CDR3 has 14 amino acids. J was trimmed by 3 bases and V by 2 bases; bases with no gene match: 3. Germline-derived CDR1 and CDR2 are MNHEY and SMNVEV (reference sequence). This chain's CDR3 is CASSLAGQDYEQYF. For the CDR3, the DNA is TGTGCCAGCAGTTTAGCGGGACAGGACTACGAGCAGTACTTC.